This T cell receptor (beta chain) is from a study of Ad26.COV2.S vaccination and SARS-CoV-2 variants. Study outcomes and limitations: Once vaccination had occurred, spike-specific CD8+ and CD4+ T cell responses reportedly showed substantial breadth.

Generated by immunoSEQ multiplex PCR, the TCRdb table keeps only in-frame clones and is missing some. The top ten clones hold about 3.5% of a sample with around 370,000 clones, more than 75% of them seen once. Noted treatment: around 19 received Ad26.COV2.S at low or high dose, single or two shots; 5 received placebo; per-sample allocation not given. Repertoires come from day 63 after the first vaccine or placebo injection. Germline V CDR1 and CDR2: SGHNT, YYREEE (reference sequence). The CDR3 consists of 14 residues. Trimming shortened V by 4 bases and J by 1 base, and 11 bases separated the two germline ends. A word on this clone: Its antigen is undetermined.

Sequencing was performed on peripheral blood, taken in a trial of Ad26.COV2.S vaccine versus placebo. The J gene is TRBJ2-5, the V gene TRBV5-4, with D perhaps matching TRBD1 (5 bases). The receptor was isolated from a person aged 18-60 years who received the Ad26.COV2.S COVID-19 vaccine or a placebo. The DNA for the CDR3 is TGTGCCAGCAGCGTAGACAGAGTCCAAGAGACCCAGTACTTC. Translated: CASSVDRVQETQYF.